The present T cell receptor (beta chain) was sequenced within a study of T cell repertoires in cytomegalovirus infection. Study in general: Matching HLA type and CMV infection were both indicated by public TCR beta signatures. Findings and limits, study-wide: Summed frequency of shared TCR beta families picked out CMV carriers who also had the relevant HLA. It was HLA-C-restricted CMV-specific TCR beta clonotypes that dominated the response ex vivo.

TCRdb reanalysed the reads using MiXCR and keeps one entry per CDR3 protein. This sample has 400,000 to 550,000 distinct CDR3 sequences, with 11% found just once. This clonotype occurred many times. The antigen is undetermined. Germline loops: CDR1 MDHEN, CDR2 SYDVKM. Trimming took 6 bases from V and 0 from J; bases not matched to a gene: 2. This CDR3 contains 14 residues. The chain couples TRBV28 to TRBJ2-7, with 10 bases identical to TRBD2. Sequenced input: PBMCs. The clonotype was recovered from a human donor in good health (CMV status not recorded). Some clones in this sample may be carry-over from other donors' samples. The CDR3 protein is CASRWTSGSYEQYF. For the CDR3, the DNA is TGTGCCAGCAGGTGGACTAGCGGCTCCTACGAGCAGTACTTC.